This is a list of T cell receptor beta chains from one sample in a study of CD8+CD57+ T cells in acquired aplastic anemia. MiXCR, run by TCRdb on the reads, gives a single entry per CDR3 protein. The repertoire consists of about 190,000 distinct CDR3 sequences, with more than 45% occurring once and the leading ten covering around 9.7%. The sample taken for sequencing was sorted CD4+, CD8+, or CD8+CD57+ T cells (not recorded which) from PBMCs. Source of these receptors: a human donor with aplastic anemia. The CDR3 runs from the conserved cysteine through the conserved F or W. The order of the fields is clone size, V gene, D gene, J gene, CDR3 protein, CDR3 DNA. A D gene is named only where the DNA matches it firmly. The size entry is marked missing in some rows and otherwise reads once, few, many or a size class.

clone size: many; V gene: TRBV5-1; D gene: NA; J gene: TRBJ2-5; CDR3 protein: CASSRGSAEETQYF; CDR3 DNA: TGCGCCAGCAGCCGTGGGTCGGCCGAAGAGACCCAGTACTTC
clone size: NA; V gene: TRBV29-1; D gene: NA; J gene: TRBJ2-5; CDR3 protein: CSVGVQETQYF; CDR3 DNA: TGCAGCGTTGGGGTTCAAGAGACCCAGTACTTC
clone size: many; V gene: TRBV7-2; D gene: TRBD2; J gene: TRBJ2-1; CDR3 protein: CASTGGGTLKEQFF; CDR3 DNA: TGTGCCAGCACCGGGGGGGGCACCCTGAAAGAGCAGTTCTTC
clone size: many; V gene: TRBV14; D gene: NA; J gene: TRBJ2-7; CDR3 protein: CASSQDRWGVNYYEQYF; CDR3 DNA: TGTGCCAGCAGCCAAGATAGGTGGGGGGTCAACTACTACGAGCAGTACTTC
clone size: many; V gene: TRBV29-1; D gene: TRBD1; J gene: TRBJ2-1; CDR3 protein: CSVVQGNEQFF; CDR3 DNA: TGCAGCGTCGTACAGGGGAATGAGCAGTTCTTC
clone size: NA; V gene: TRBV3-1; D gene: NA; J gene: TRBJ2-5; CDR3 protein: CASRRGIQETQYF; CDR3 DNA: TGTGCCAGCAGGCGGGGTATACAAGAGACCCAGTACTTC
clone size: few; V gene: TRBV9; D gene: NA; J gene: TRBJ2-3; CDR3 protein: CASSVEAAHGTQYF; CDR3 DNA: TGTGCCAGCAGCGTAGAGGCAGCGCACGGTACGCAGTATTTT
clone size: NA; V gene: TRBV2; D gene: TRBD1; J gene: TRBJ1-6; CDR3 protein: CAGSDRGSSYNSPLHF; CDR3 DNA: TGTGCCGGCAGTGACAGGGGCAGCTCCTATAATTCACCCCTCCACTTT
clone size: many; V gene: TRBV4-2; D gene: TRBD2; J gene: TRBJ2-5; CDR3 protein: CASSQERARGETQYF; CDR3 DNA: TGTGCCAGCAGCCAAGAGAGAGCGCGGGGGGAGACCCAGTACTTC
clone size: many; V gene: TRBV2; D gene: NA; J gene: TRBJ2-7; CDR3 protein: CASSNSYEQYF; CDR3 DNA: TGTGCCAGCAGCAACAGCTACGAGCAGTACTTC
clone size: NA; V gene: TRBV10-2; D gene: NA; J gene: TRBJ1-2; CDR3 protein: CASSESSHFNYGYTF; CDR3 DNA: TGCGCCAGCAGTGAGTCGAGCCATTTCAACTATGGCTACACCTTC
clone size: NA; V gene: TRBV29-1; D gene: NA; J gene: TRBJ2-1; CDR3 protein: CSFSSGRSPTVEQFF; CDR3 DNA: TGCAGCTTTTCATCGGGGCGGTCCCCGACTGTTGAGCAGTTCTTC
clone size: NA; V gene: TRBV7-6; D gene: NA; J gene: TRBJ2-1; CDR3 protein: CASSLVQLTNNEQFF; CDR3 DNA: TGTGCCAGCAGCTTAGTACAGCTAACAAACAATGAGCAGTTCTTC
clone size: NA; V gene: TRBV12-5; D gene: NA; J gene: TRBJ2-5; CDR3 protein: CASGSGGETQYF; CDR3 DNA: TGTGCTAGTGGTTCCGGAGGGGAGACCCAGTACTTC
clone size: many; V gene: TRBV20-1; D gene: NA; J gene: TRBJ1-1; CDR3 protein: CSAREPGVTEAFF; CDR3 DNA: TGCAGTGCTAGAGAACCAGGGGTGACTGAAGCTTTCTTT
clone size: NA; V gene: TRBV15; D gene: NA; J gene: TRBJ1-3; CDR3 protein: CATSRKQVSSGNTIYF; CDR3 DNA: TGTGCCACCAGCAGAAAACAGGTTAGCTCTGGAAACACCATATATTTT
clone size: many; V gene: TRBV20-1; D gene: TRBD2; J gene: TRBJ2-7; CDR3 protein: CSAIAGGSPYEQYF; CDR3 DNA: TGCAGTGCTATAGCGGGAGGGTCCCCCTACGAGCAGTACTTC
clone size: NA; V gene: TRBV7-2; D gene: NA; J gene: TRBJ1-1; CDR3 protein: CASSFGREAFF; CDR3 DNA: TGTGCCAGCAGCTTCGGACGGGAAGCTTTCTTT
clone size: many; V gene: TRBV5-4; D gene: NA; J gene: TRBJ2-7; CDR3 protein: CASSLALTYEQYF; CDR3 DNA: TGTGCCAGCAGCTTGGCCCTGACCTACGAGCAGTACTTC
clone size: few; V gene: TRBV24-1; D gene: TRBD1; J gene: TRBJ2-7; CDR3 protein: CATSAGQERSYEQYF; CDR3 DNA: TGTGCCACCAGTGCCGGACAGGAGAGGTCCTACGAGCAGTACTTC